Following are 27 T cell receptor beta chains from one sample sequenced in a study of CD8 T cells in Susac syndrome. Reverse transcription of about 0.45 to 1 ug RNA was carried out with random hexamers. TCRdb passed the immunoSEQ multiplex PCR reads through MiXCR, listing each CDR3 protein once. The repertoire holds 150,000 to 200,000 distinct CDR3 sequences, with 94% as singletons. Sequenced input: CD4+ T cells from PBMCs. The origin of the receptors is a human donor with Susac syndrome.

V and J are TRBV5-1 and TRBJ2-1; the match to TRBD2 covers 8 bases. Germline V gene data show CDR1 as SGHRS and CDR2 as YFSETQ. The CDR3 is 13 amino acids. The V segment lost 4 bases and the J segment 6 bases; nucleotides outside the gene matches: 3. CDR3 bases: TGCGCCAGCAGCCAGCGGGGGCTCAATGAGCAGTTCTTC. This translates into CASSQRGLNEQFF.

The chain uses TRBV7-3 and TRBJ2-3; 7 nucleotides align to TRBD2. Germline CDR1 is SGHTA and CDR2 is FQGTGA. Unmatched junction bases numbered 7, after V lost 3 bases and J lost 1 base. CDR3 length equals 16 residues. CDR3 sequence reads: CASSLSQRGGTDTQYF. The CDR3 DNA reads as TGTGCCAGCAGCTTGAGTCAGCGGGGAGGCACAGATACGCAGTATTTT.

This clonotype was recorded only once. The CDR3 protein is CATSRAGGPGVQPQHF. The CDR3, as DNA: TGTGCCACCAGCAGAGCCGGGGGCCCCGGGGTCCAGCCCCAGCATTTT. The chain couples TRBV15 to TRBJ1-5, with D possibly being TRBD1 (6 bases). Germline values: CDR1 LNHNV, CDR2 YYDKDF (reference sequence). This CDR3 is 16 amino acids long. The germline V and J ends were trimmed by 1 base and 7 bases, with 17 bases remaining between them.

The CDR3 DNA sequence: TGCAGTGCTCCGCGGGGGGCATTCCAAGAGACCCAGTACTTC. This sequence encodes CSAPRGAFQETQYF. The chain combines TRBV20-1 with TRBJ2-5; 8 bases align to TRBD2. Germline CDR1 reads DFQATT; CDR2 reads SNEGSKA (reference sequence). The trim removed 5 bases at V and 1 base at J, leaving 6 bases unmatched. The CDR3 has 14 residues.

This sequence joins TRBV3-1 and TRBJ2-5; 9 bases align to TRBD1. The V gene end was trimmed by 3 bases and the J gene end by 5 bases; junction bases not matched to a gene: 10. The length of the CDR3 is 16 residues. Germline CDR1 and CDR2: LGHDT and YNNKEL (reference sequence). CDR3 loop: CASSQSTGQGTETQYF. The CDR3 nucleotides read TGTGCCAGCAGCCAGTCGACGGGACAGGGTACGGAGACCCAGTACTTC.

This chain joins TRBV27 and TRBJ1-4, with 8 bases lining up with TRBD1. From germline, CDR1 is MNHEY and CDR2 SMNVEV (reference sequence). V lost 6 bases and J lost 8; bases outside the gene matches: 11. The CDR3 contains 15 residues. CDR3 protein: CASSPSWTGREKLFF. CDR3 nucleotide sequence: TGTGCCAGCAGCCCTTCCTGGACAGGGAGGGAAAAACTGTTTTTT.

Here the CDR3 reads CSARDGGRGADTQYF. The CDR3 region has the DNA TGCAGTGCTAGAGATGGGGGGCGCGGTGCAGATACGCAGTATTTT. The chain links TRBV20-1 to TRBJ2-3; the D gene could be TRBD1 or TRBD2 (6 bases each). The CDR3 sequence is 15 residues long. Germline V gene lookup returns CDR1 DFQATT and CDR2 SNEGSKA (reference sequence). V lost 0 bases and J 4 bases, leaving 14 bases between the germline ends.

V and J are TRBV2 and TRBJ1-1; 7 nucleotides match TRBD1. Trimming cost V 7 bases and J 1 base; bases outside gene matches: 3. This CDR3 region has 13 residues. Germline V gives CDR1 SNHLY, CDR2 FYNNEI. The CDR3 region has the DNA TGTGCCAGCAATCGGGACAGGAACACTGAAGCTTTCTTT. It yields the protein CASNRDRNTEAFF. Using reference TRBV2 and TRBJ1-1 for the parts outside the CDR3, the full variable domain is EPEVTQTPSHQVTQMGQEVILRCVPISNHLYFYWYRQILGQKVEFLVSFYNNEISEKSEIFDDQFSVERPDGSNFTLKIRSTKLEDSAMYFCASNRDRNTEAFFGQGTRLTVV.

The rearrangement links TRBV20-1 to TRBJ2-2; no definite D call. The CDR3 covers 14 residues. CDR1 and CDR2 (germline): DFQATT, SNEGSKA (reference sequence). V lost 5 bases to trimming and J lost 3 bases, with 13 bases between them. CDR3 coding DNA: TGCAGTGCTCCCAAGCAACCGGACACCGGGGAGCTGTTTTTT. Amino acid sequence: CSAPKQPDTGELFF.

The chain is built from TRBV5-8 and TRBJ2-1; D perhaps matches TRBD2 (6 bases). V was shortened by 3 bases and J by 1 base, with 8 bases between the two germline ends. CDR1 and CDR2 from the germline V gene are SGHTS and YDEGEE. The CDR3 covers 14 residues. The CDR3 loop is CASSYGGSYNEQFF. Written as DNA, the CDR3 is TGTGCCAGCAGCTATGGGGGGTCCTACAATGAGCAGTTCTTC. Filled out from reference TRBV5-8 and TRBJ2-1, the complete variable domain reads EAGVTQSPTHLIKTRGQQATLRCSPISGHTSVYWYQQALGLGLQFLLWYDEGEERNRGNFPPRFSGRQFPNYSSELNVNALELEDSALYLCASSYGGSYNEQFFGPGTRLTVL.

The rearrangement uses TRBV30 and TRBJ1-6; 7 bases are shared with TRBD1. V lost 7 bases and J lost 8; bases outside the gene matches: 5. Germline CDR1 GTSNPN, CDR2 SVGIG (reference sequence). This CDR3 is built from 12 residues. CDR3: CAFDREYSPLHF. The CDR3, as DNA: TGTGCCTTTGACAGGGAGTATTCACCCCTCCACTTT.

This chain's CDR3 is CASSYSWGSKDTQYF. The CDR3 DNA reads as TGTGCCAGCAGTTACTCGTGGGGGTCAAAAGATACGCAGTATTTT. The rearrangement uses TRBV6-5 and TRBJ2-3, with D perhaps matching TRBD1 or TRBD2 (5 bases each). Trimming stripped 0 bases from V and 5 bases from J, with 12 bases between. In germline, CDR1 is MNHEY, CDR2 SVGAGI. This CDR3 has 15 amino acids.

The chain joins TRBV20-1 to TRBJ2-3, with D possibly being TRBD1 or TRBD2 (6 bases each). CDR3 size: 13 residues. With 4 bases removed from V and 6 bases from J, the gap between germline ends came to 14 bases. CDR1 is DFQATT and CDR2 is SNEGSKA in the germline V gene (reference sequence). The CDR3 protein is CSAKGGFRDTQYF. The CDR3 DNA is TGCAGTGCTAAGGGGGGCTTCCGGGATACGCAGTATTTT.

This clonotype showed up just once. The V call is TRBV4-3, the J call TRBJ2-2; D gene ambiguous. The CDR3 totals 18 residues. Germline V lookup: CDR1 LGHNA, CDR2 YSLEER. V was shortened by 0 bases and J by 0 bases, with 14 bases between the two germline ends. The CDR3 coding sequence is TGCGCCAGCAGCCAAGATTTGGGTAGGACGACGAACACCGGGGAGCTGTTTTTT. Translation: CASSQDLGRTTNTGELFF.

This clonotype occurred once. CDR3 DNA sequence: TGTGCCAGCACCCTAACCGGGACAGCCCGTTCCTACGAGCAGTACTTC. Translated: CASTLTGTARSYEQYF. The J gene is TRBJ2-7, the V gene TRBV11-2, with TRBD1 matching 7 bases. CDR1 and CDR2 from the germline V gene are SGHAT and FQNNGV. CDR3 length equals 16 residues. V was pared by 7 bases and J by 1 base, with 13 bases of the junction left unmatched.

The chain recombines TRBV12-3 or TRBV12-4 with TRBJ1-2; D is ambiguous. The germline V and J ends were trimmed by 2 bases and 2 bases, with 6 bases remaining between them. This CDR3 comprises 13 residues. CDR3 sequence (DNA): TGTGCCAGCAGTTTACGCAGAAACTATGGCTACACCTTC. Amino acids: CASSLRRNYGYTF.

The rearrangement links TRBV12-3 or TRBV12-4 to TRBJ2-5; perhaps TRBD2 as D (6 bases). This CDR3 spans 15 amino acids. The V end was cut by 7 bases, the J end by 1 base, with 16 bases between. The CDR3 here is CASTPLAGTQETQYF. The CDR3 nucleotides are TGTGCCAGCACCCCCTTGGCGGGGACCCAAGAGACCCAGTACTTC.

This sequence joins TRBV18 and TRBJ1-1; D is possibly TRBD1 (5 bases). Deletions cut 3 bases from V and 0 bases from J, with 11 bases between. The CDR3 totals 15 residues. Germline CDR1 and CDR2: KGHSH and LQKENI. The CDR3 region has the DNA TGTGCCAGCTCACCCCGGGACGAGATGAACACTGAAGCTTTCTTT. Protein sequence: CASSPRDEMNTEAFF.

The V call is TRBV3-1, the J call TRBJ2-7; D remains unclear. V dropped 1 base and J dropped 2 bases, with 9 bases sitting between them. Germline CDR1 reads LGHDT; CDR2 reads YNNKEL (reference sequence). The CDR3 consists of 14 residues. CDR3 bases: TGTGCCAGCAGCCAAGGTGTCGCCCCCTACGAGCAGTACTTC. Its translation is CASSQGVAPYEQYF.

The chain employs TRBV12-3 or TRBV12-4 and TRBJ2-6; D not certain. The CDR3 runs 15 residues. Trimming pared 10 bases from V and 0 bases from J, leaving 13 bases between. The chain's CDR3 is CAKTDAPSGANVLTF. Here the CDR3 DNA reads TGTGCCAAGACGGATGCCCCCTCTGGGGCCAACGTCCTGACTTTC.

V gene TRBV20-1 combines with J gene TRBJ2-1, with no clear D. V lost 3 bases, J lost 9 bases, and 15 bases lay in between. In germline, CDR1 is DFQATT, CDR2 SNEGSKA (reference sequence). There are 13 residues in the CDR3. This CDR3 reads CSASLGPNLEQFF. The DNA for the CDR3 is TGCAGTGCTAGCCTCGGGCCCAATCTTGAGCAGTTCTTC.

The rearrangement uses TRBV29-1 and TRBJ1-1; 7 bases match TRBD1. Germline V CDR1 and CDR2: SQVTM, ANQGSEA. V lost 3 bases, J lost 3 bases, and 4 bases stayed unmatched. The CDR3 totals 13 residues. In nucleotides, the CDR3 is TGCAGCGTTGAGGTCAGGGGGGACACTGAAGCTTTCTTT. Its translation: CSVEVRGDTEAFF.

CDR3 nucleotides: TGCAGTGCTAGACAGGGATCCTATGGCTACACCTTC. Translating it yields CSARQGSYGYTF. The genes are TRBV20-1 and TRBJ1-2; TRBD1 might be the D (5 bases). Germline V lookup: CDR1 DFQATT, CDR2 SNEGSKA (reference sequence). V lost 2 bases and J 4 bases, leaving 8 bases between the germline ends. There are 12 residues in the CDR3.

V gene TRBV20-1 combines with J gene TRBJ2-3; 11 bases are a match to TRBD2. Germline V gene lookup returns CDR1 DFQATT and CDR2 SNEGSKA (reference sequence). With 2 bases clipped from V and 6 bases from J, the junction kept 13 bases outside the gene matches. There are 17 residues in the CDR3. CDR3 DNA: TGCAGTGCTAGACCCCATAGCGGGGGGGCGGGAGTGGATACGCAGTATTTT. Amino acids: CSARPHSGGAGVDTQYF.

The chain has TRBV19 and TRBJ2-7; D remains ambiguous. V was cut by 5 bases and J by 4 bases, with 12 bases left in between. Germline lookup yields CDR1 LNHDA and CDR2 SQIVND (reference sequence). This CDR3 region has 13 residues. This CDR3 is CASSFQLPYEQYF. As DNA, the CDR3 is TGTGCCAGTAGTTTTCAACTTCCTTACGAGCAGTACTTC.

J is TRBJ1-2 and V is TRBV6-5, with TRBD1 as a possible D gene (5 bases). Germline CDR1 and CDR2: MNHEY and SVGAGI. The CDR3 has 14 amino acids. V was trimmed by 5 bases and J by 3 bases, leaving 13 bases between them. The CDR3 reads CASSNPGGYYGYTF. In nucleotides, the CDR3 is TGTGCCAGCAGTAATCCGGGGGGGTACTATGGCTACACCTTC.

The genes are TRBV18 and TRBJ2-2; tentative D call: TRBD1 (6 bases). Trimming took off 4 bases at V and 1 base at J, with 13 bases between the two ends. Germline V gene sequence: CDR1 KGHSH, CDR2 LQKENI. The CDR3 extends over 16 amino acids. CDR3 in DNA: TGTGCCAGCTCACTCACCGGGACAAAGAACACCGGGGAGCTGTTTTTT. As protein: CASSLTGTKNTGELFF.